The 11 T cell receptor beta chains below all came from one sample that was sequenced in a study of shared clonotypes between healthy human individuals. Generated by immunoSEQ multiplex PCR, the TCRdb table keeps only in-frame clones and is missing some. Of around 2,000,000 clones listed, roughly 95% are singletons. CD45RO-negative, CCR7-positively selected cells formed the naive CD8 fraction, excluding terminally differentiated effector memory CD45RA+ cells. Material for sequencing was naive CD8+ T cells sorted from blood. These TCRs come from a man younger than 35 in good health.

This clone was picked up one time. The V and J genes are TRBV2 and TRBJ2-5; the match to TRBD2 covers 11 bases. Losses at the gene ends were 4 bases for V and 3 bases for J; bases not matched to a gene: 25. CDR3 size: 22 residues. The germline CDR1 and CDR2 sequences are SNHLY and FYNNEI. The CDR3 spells CASSVPIGLETSGMTSEETQYF. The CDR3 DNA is TGTGCCAGCAGTGTTCCGATTGGCCTAGAGACTAGCGGGATGACATCCGAAGAGACCCAGTACTTC.

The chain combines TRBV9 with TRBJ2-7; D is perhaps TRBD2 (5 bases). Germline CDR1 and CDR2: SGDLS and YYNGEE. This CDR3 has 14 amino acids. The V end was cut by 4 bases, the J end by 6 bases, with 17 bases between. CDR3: CASSPGQIATEQYF. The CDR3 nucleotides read TGTGCCAGCAGCCCCGGTCAGATAGCGACCGAGCAGTACTTC.

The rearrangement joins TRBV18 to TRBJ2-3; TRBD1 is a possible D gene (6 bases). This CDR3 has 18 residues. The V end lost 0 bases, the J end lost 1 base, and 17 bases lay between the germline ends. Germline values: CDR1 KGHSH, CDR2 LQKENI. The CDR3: CASSPPSGVKGGTDTQYF. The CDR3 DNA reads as TGTGCCAGCTCACCACCGTCGGGCGTAAAGGGGGGCACAGATACGCAGTATTTT.

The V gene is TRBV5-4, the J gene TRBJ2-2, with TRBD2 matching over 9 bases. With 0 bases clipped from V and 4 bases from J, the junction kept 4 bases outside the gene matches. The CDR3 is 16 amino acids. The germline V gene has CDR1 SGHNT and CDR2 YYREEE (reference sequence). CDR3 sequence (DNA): TGTGCCAGCAGCTTGGAATTTAGCGGGGGCACCGGGGAGCTGTTTTTT. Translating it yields CASSLEFSGGTGELFF.

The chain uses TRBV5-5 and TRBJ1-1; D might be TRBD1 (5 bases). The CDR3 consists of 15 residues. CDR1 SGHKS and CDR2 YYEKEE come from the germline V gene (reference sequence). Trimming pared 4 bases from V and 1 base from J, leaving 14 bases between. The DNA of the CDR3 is TGTGCCAGCAGCCCGATAGGACACCGGAACACTGAAGCTTTCTTT. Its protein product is CASSPIGHRNTEAFF. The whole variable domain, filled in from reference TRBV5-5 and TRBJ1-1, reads DAGVTQSPTHLIKTRGQQVTLRCSPISGHKSVSWYQQVLGQGPQFIFQYYEKEERGRGNFPDRFSARQFPNYSSELNVNALLLGDSALYLCASSPIGHRNTEAFFGQGTRLTVV.

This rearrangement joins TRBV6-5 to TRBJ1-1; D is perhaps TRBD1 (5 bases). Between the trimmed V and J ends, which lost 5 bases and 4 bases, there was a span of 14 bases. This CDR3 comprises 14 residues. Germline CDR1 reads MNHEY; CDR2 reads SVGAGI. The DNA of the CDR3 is TGTGCCAGCAGTATCCTGCGGGGGAGCACTGAAGCTTTCTTT. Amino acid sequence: CASSILRGSTEAFF.

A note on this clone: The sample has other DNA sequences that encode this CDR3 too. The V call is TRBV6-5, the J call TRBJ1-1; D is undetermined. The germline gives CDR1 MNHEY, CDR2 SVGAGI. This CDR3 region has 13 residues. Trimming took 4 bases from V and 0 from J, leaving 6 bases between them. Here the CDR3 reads CASSLGLNTEAFF. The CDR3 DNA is TGTGCCAGCAGTTTAGGGTTGAACACTGAAGCTTTCTTT.

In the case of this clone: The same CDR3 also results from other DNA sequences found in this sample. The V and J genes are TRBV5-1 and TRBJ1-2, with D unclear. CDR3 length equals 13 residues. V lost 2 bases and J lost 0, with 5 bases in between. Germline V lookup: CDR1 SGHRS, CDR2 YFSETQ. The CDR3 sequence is CASSFGTNYGYTF. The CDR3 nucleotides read TGCGCCAGCAGCTTTGGGACTAACTATGGCTACACCTTC.

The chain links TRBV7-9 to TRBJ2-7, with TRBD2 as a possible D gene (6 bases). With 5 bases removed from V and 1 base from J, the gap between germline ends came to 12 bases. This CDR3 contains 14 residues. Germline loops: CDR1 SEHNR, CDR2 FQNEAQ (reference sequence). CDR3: CASSRDGGSYEQYF. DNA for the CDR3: TGTGCCAGCAGCCGAGACGGGGGTTCCTACGAGCAGTACTTC.

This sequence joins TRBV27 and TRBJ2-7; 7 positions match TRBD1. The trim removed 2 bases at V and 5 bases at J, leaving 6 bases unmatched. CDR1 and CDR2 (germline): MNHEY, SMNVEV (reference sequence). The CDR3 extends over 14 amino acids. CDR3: CASSLEQGSDEQYF. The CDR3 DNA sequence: TGTGCCAGCAGTTTAGAACAGGGGTCCGACGAGCAGTACTTC.

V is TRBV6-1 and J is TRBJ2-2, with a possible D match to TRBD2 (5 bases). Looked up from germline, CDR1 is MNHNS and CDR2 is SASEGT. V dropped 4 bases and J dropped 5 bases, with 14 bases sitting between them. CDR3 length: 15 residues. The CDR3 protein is CASSGVGGFTGELFF. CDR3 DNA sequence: TGTGCCAGCAGTGGGGTAGGAGGTTTTACCGGGGAGCTGTTTTTT.